A single sample is the source of the 2 T cell receptor beta chains below, sequenced in a study of cytomegalovirus exposure and HLA in healthy donors. Here immunoSEQ multiplex PCR was the method, and the copy in TCRdb shows in-frame clones only, minus some. Among under 150,000 clones listed, approximately 86% were seen once. The sequencing input was PBMCs. The source of these receptors is a man between 18 and 29 years old in good health and CMV-seropositive.

CDR3 region: CASSVGPQPSSGNTIYF. CDR3 nucleotide sequence: TGTGCCAGCAGCGTAGGCCCCCAGCCTAGCTCTGGAAACACCATATATTTT. This chain links TRBV9 with TRBJ1-3; no clear D gene. Looked up from germline, CDR1 is SGDLS and CDR2 is YYNGEE. This CDR3 spans 17 amino acids. V lost 0 bases and J 0 bases, leaving 13 bases between the germline ends.

The rearrangement joins TRBV18 to TRBJ1-4; D is ambiguous. The length of the CDR3 is 14 residues. V lost 0 bases, J lost 8 bases, and 10 bases lay in between. Germline CDR1 and CDR2: KGHSH and LQKENI. CDR3 sequence: CASSPPPVREKLFF. Written as DNA, the CDR3 is TGTGCCAGCTCACCACCTCCGGTGAGAGAAAAACTGTTTTTT.